A selection of T cell receptor beta chains follows, all from one sample in a study of T-cell memory formation after mild COVID-19. TCRdb independently ran MiXCR on the 5' RACE reads; one entry per CDR3 protein. The sample includes 98,000 or so distinct CDR3 sequences, roughly a sixth seen only once; the top ten take roughly 5.5%. The specimen sequenced was PBMCs or a T cell subset sorted from them (not recorded which). The source is a man aged 18 to 30 who had mild COVID-19 (a few samples of this study predate the infection). Cell type and time point are not known. The CDR3 runs from the conserved cysteine through the conserved F or W. A D gene is named only where the DNA matches it firmly. Clone size is not always given. Where it is, it says once, few, many or a class for expanded clones.

TRBV6-2/TRBV6-3	TRBD2	TRBJ2-1	-	TGTGCCAGCAGTTACGCCACTAGCGGGGGGGCTTCTGGCAATGAGCAGTTCTTC	CASSYATSGGASGNEQFF
TRBV7-2	TRBD2	TRBJ2-1	-	TGTGCCAGCAGCTTACTCGGACTAGCGGGGGGGTACAATGAGCAGTTCTTC	CASSLLGLAGGYNEQFF
TRBV4-1	-	TRBJ1-2	-	TGCGCCAGCAGCCATTATTATGGCTACACCTTC	CASSHYYGYTF
TRBV6-5	TRBD1	TRBJ1-4	few	TGTGCCAGCAGGGGACAGTTGGCAAAACTGTTTTTT	CASRGQLAKLFF
TRBV12-3/TRBV12-4	TRBD1	TRBJ2-2	-	TGTGCCAGCAGCTGGACAGGGGGGGCCGGGGAGCTGTTTTTT	CASSWTGGAGELFF
TRBV20-1	-	TRBJ1-1	few	TGCAGTGCTAGAGTGGGGGCGGCGAACACTGAAGCTTTCTTT	CSARVGAANTEAFF
TRBV29-1	-	TRBJ2-4	few	TGCAGCGTTGTACCCGGGGCCAAAAACATTCAGTACTTC	CSVVPGAKNIQYF
TRBV4-1	-	TRBJ2-5	-	TGCGCCAGCAGCCAAGTTACAGGATGGGTAGAGACCCAGTACTTC	CASSQVTGWVETQYF
TRBV19	-	TRBJ1-1	-	TGTGCCAGTAGTATATTGGGCACTGCGAACACTGAAGCTTTCTTT	CASSILGTANTEAFF
TRBV30	TRBD1	TRBJ1-2	-	TGTGCCTGGCTCACAGGGGGCTATGGCTACACCTTC	CAWLTGGYGYTF
TRBV5-6	-	TRBJ2-7	-	TGTGCCAGCAGCTTGGCGGAAGGTCGGAGGACATTC	CASSLAEGRRTF
TRBV11-1	-	TRBJ2-3	-	TGTGCCAGCAGCTTAGCTTCAGGGGGGTCCGCAGATACGCAGTATTTT	CASSLASGGSADTQYF
TRBV4-3	TRBD2	TRBJ2-3	-	TGCGCCAGCAGTCCTGGGAGCGGGGGGGCCCGGTCAGATACGCAGTATTTT	CASSPGSGGARSDTQYF
TRBV6-1	-	TRBJ1-6	-	TGTGCCAGCAGTGAACGAGAGAGTTCACCCCTCCACTTT	CASSERESSPLHF
TRBV6-5	TRBD1	TRBJ1-6	-	TGTGCCTGGTACAGGGGACGTTCACCCCTCCACTTT	CAWYRGRSPLHF
TRBV12-3/TRBV12-4	-	TRBJ2-4	-	TGTGCCAGCAGTGGAAGGGGACCGGGCTACCAGTACTTC	CASSGRGPGYQYF
TRBV7-2	-	TRBJ1-2	-	TGTGCCAGCAGCTTAGATGACGTTGGCTACACCTTC	CASSLDDVGYTF
TRBV24-1	-	TRBJ2-5	-	TGTGCCACCAGCCTCCCAGGGGAAGGGTTGGAGACCCAGTACTTC	CATSLPGEGLETQYF
TRBV25-1	TRBD1	TRBJ2-5	medium-sized	TGTGCCAGCAGTCAGCCGACAGGGGGCGGAGAGACCCAGTACTTC	CASSQPTGGGETQYF
TRBV7-9	-	TRBJ2-5	-	TGTGCCAGCAGCTTTGGGGCAGGGCTGGAGACCCAGTACTTC	CASSFGAGLETQYF
TRBV18	-	TRBJ2-7	-	TGTGCCAGCTCAAACTCCCCAGGCGGGGTATGGACCTACGAGCAGTACTTC	CASSNSPGGVWTYEQYF
TRBV2	-	TRBJ1-6	few	TGTGCCAGCAGACCGGGATCTATTGATTCACCCCTCCACTTT	CASRPGSIDSPLHF
TRBV7-9	TRBD2	TRBJ2-6	-	TGTGCCACCCCCCCATGGGGGGGTCTCTCTGGGGCCAACGTCCTGACTTTC	CATPPWGGLSGANVLTF
TRBV6-6	-	TRBJ1-1	few	TGTGCCAGCACCGGAGGGAGGGTTGAAGCTTTCTTT	CASTGGRVEAFF
TRBV7-8	-	TRBJ1-6	-	TGTGCCAGCAGCCGACCGGGGGGCTCACCCCTCCACTTT	CASSRPGGSPLHF
TRBV6-5	-	TRBJ1-3	-	TGTGCCAGCAGTTACTCGAATGCCGGAAACACCATATATTTT	CASSYSNAGNTIYF
TRBV9	-	TRBJ2-1	-	TGTGCCAGCAGCGCGGCTAATGAGCAGTTCTTC	CASSAANEQFF
TRBV2	-	TRBJ1-6	-	TGTGCCAGCAGTGAGGAGGGAGGACTGCATTCACCCCTCCACTTT	CASSEEGGLHSPLHF
TRBV5-1	-	TRBJ2-5	many	TGCGCCAGCAGCTTGGGGTCCCCAACGGGGGCTGGGGAGACCCAGTACTTC	CASSLGSPTGAGETQYF
TRBV18	-	TRBJ1-2	-	TGTGCCAGCTCATCTGGACGGTACGATGGCTACACCTTC	CASSSGRYDGYTF
TRBV5-1	-	TRBJ1-4	-	TGCGCCAGCAGCATGACCGTGTCAGAGGAAAAACTGTTTTTT	CASSMTVSEEKLFF
TRBV6-2/TRBV6-3	TRBD1	TRBJ1-1	few	TGTGCCAGCAACGACAGGGGCTGGGCTTTCTTT	CASNDRGWAFF
TRBV12-3/TRBV12-4	-	TRBJ1-5	-	TGTGCCAGCAGCCCTCAGGGTTATAGCAATCAGCCCCAGCATTTT	CASSPQGYSNQPQHF
TRBV12-3/TRBV12-4	-	TRBJ1-2	-	TGTGCCACCCTCAGGGTGGGCTATGGCTACACCTTC	CATLRVGYGYTF
TRBV7-9	TRBD1	TRBJ2-2	many	TGTGCCAGCAGCCGGGGACAGGGAGAGACCGGGGAGCTGTTTTTT	CASSRGQGETGELFF
TRBV28	-	TRBJ1-2	-	TGTGCCAGCAGTTCCTCAGGCAGGAGACTCTATGGCTACACCTTC	CASSSSGRRLYGYTF
TRBV18	TRBD1	TRBJ1-1	-	TGTGCCAGCTCACTATCGACAGGGAAGATGAACACTGAAGCTTTCTTT	CASSLSTGKMNTEAFF
TRBV24-1	-	TRBJ1-6	-	TGTGCCACCAGCGATTACCCGGCCGGATCACCCCTCCACTTT	CATSDYPAGSPLHF
TRBV7-6	-	TRBJ1-2	-	TGTGCCAGCAGCCCGAGAGGGCAGGACGACTATGGCTACACCTTC	CASSPRGQDDYGYTF
TRBV6-2/TRBV6-3	-	TRBJ2-3	-	TGTGCCAACAGTTACTCGACGGACGGGGCGTATACGCAGTATTTT	CANSYSTDGAYTQYF
TRBV19	-	TRBJ1-4	-	TGTGCCAGTAGTATCCGGGAAAAACTGTTTTTT	CASSIREKLFF
TRBV5-1	TRBD1	TRBJ2-7	few	TGCGCCAGCAGCAACGGACAGGGCCCCTACGAGCAGTACTTC	CASSNGQGPYEQYF
TRBV3-1	-	TRBJ1-1	-	TGTGCCAGCAGCCTGTTTAGTACGAACACTGAAGCTTTCTTT	CASSLFSTNTEAFF
TRBV24-1	TRBD1	TRBJ2-4	many	TGTGCCACCAGTGAGGGACAGGGGGGGAAAAACATTCAGTACTTC	CATSEGQGGKNIQYF
TRBV4-3	TRBD1	TRBJ2-2	-	TGCGCCAGCAGCCAGGGTCCGGGACAGGGGTTCCAGGAGCTGTTTTTT	CASSQGPGQGFQELFF
TRBV7-9	-	TRBJ2-7	few	TGTGCCAGCAGCCAACCCCGACCGTTCTACGAGCAGTACTTC	CASSQPRPFYEQYF
TRBV5-1	-	TRBJ1-2	-	TGCGCCAGCAGCTTGGGGGGCGACGATGGCTACACCTTC	CASSLGGDDGYTF
TRBV19	TRBD2	TRBJ2-5	-	TGTGCCAGTAAGGATCTAGCGGGGAGGCAAGAGACCCAGTACTTC	CASKDLAGRQETQYF
TRBV5-5	-	TRBJ1-5	-	TGTGCCAGCAGCCTACTTGGACGTAGCAATCAGCCCCAGCATTTT	CASSLLGRSNQPQHF
TRBV4-3	-	TRBJ1-2	-	TGCGCCAGCAGCCAGAGGAACTATGGCTACACCTTC	CASSQRNYGYTF
TRBV3-1	TRBD1	TRBJ1-2	few	TGTGCCAGCAGCCCCCGGACAGGGGATGGCTACACCTTC	CASSPRTGDGYTF
TRBV7-3	-	TRBJ2-3	many	TGTGCCAGCAGCTTGACCGATGGGGGGGCGGATACGCAGTATTTT	CASSLTDGGADTQYF
TRBV12-3/TRBV12-4	-	TRBJ2-5	many	TGTGCCAGCAGACACACTATACGAGGGGAGACCCAGTACTTC	CASRHTIRGETQYF
TRBV6-5	TRBD2	TRBJ2-1	-	TGTGCCAGCAGACTAGCGGGGACAAACAATGAGCAGTTCTTC	CASRLAGTNNEQFF
TRBV10-3	-	TRBJ1-4	-	TGTGCCATCAGGTCCGGGTACGGTGAAAAACTGTTTTTT	CAIRSGYGEKLFF
TRBV5-1	-	TRBJ2-2	-	TGCGCCAGCAGCTTAGTCCTCAATGGCGGGGAGCTGTTTTTT	CASSLVLNGGELFF
TRBV20-1	TRBD2	TRBJ2-3	few	TGCAGTGCTAGAGGTCAAAATAGCGGGGCGGGCACAGATACGCAGTATTTT	CSARGQNSGAGTDTQYF
TRBV12-3/TRBV12-4	TRBD1	TRBJ1-2	-	TGTGCCAGCAGTCCCGGGACAGGGGTTCTCTATGGCTACACCTTC	CASSPGTGVLYGYTF
TRBV5-5	-	TRBJ1-2	-	TGTGCCAGCAACTTGGGGGCAAATCCCCAAAGCTACACCTTC	CASNLGANPQSYTF